The rows below give T cell receptor beta chains drawn from one sample of a study of blood T cell repertoires in COVID-19. Profiled with immunoSEQ multiplex PCR; TCRdb holds only in-frame clones, not every one. The repertoire consists of about 120,000 clones, with 65% to 90% occurring once and the leading ten covering more than 20%. Material: peripheral blood. The receptors come from an elderly woman with acute or convalescent COVID-19. Each CDR3 is given with its conserved first and last residue. Fields, in order: clone size, D gene, V gene, J gene, CDR3 DNA, CDR3 protein. A D gene is named only where the DNA matches it firmly. Expanded clones are given a class, and other clones once, few, many or no size at all.

>NA|TRBD2|TRBV6-2/TRBV6-3|TRBJ2-1
TGTGCCAGCAGCCCCTGGACTAGCGGGGGGCTCGGCTCCTACAATGAGCAGTTCTTC
CASSPWTSGGLGSYNEQFF
>NA|TRBD1|TRBV6-6|TRBJ1-6
TGTGCCAGCAGTCGGGACAGCCAAAATTCACCCCTCCACTTT
CASSRDSQNSPLHF
>NA|NA|TRBV27|TRBJ1-6
TGTGCCAGCAGTGCTACAGGGTTGGTTACCAATTCACCCCTCCACTTT
CASSATGLVTNSPLHF
>NA|NA|TRBV6-2/TRBV6-3|TRBJ1-6
TGTGCCAGCAGTTACTGGAGACCGGGATCACCCCTCCACTTT
CASSYWRPGSPLHF
>NA|NA|TRBV4-1|TRBJ1-1
TGCGCCAGCAACAAAGGGCAGGGGACGAACACTGAAGCTTTCTTT
CASNKGQGTNTEAFF
>NA|NA|TRBV6-5|TRBJ1-5
TGTGCCAGCAGTTACCGCGGGGCCCAGCATTTT
CASSYRGAQHF
>few|TRBD1|TRBV10-3|TRBJ1-1
TGTGCCACCAGGCCGGACAGGGGGCTTGCGGCTGAAGCTTTCTTT
CATRPDRGLAAEAFF
>NA|NA|TRBV5-1|TRBJ1-3
TGCGCCAGCAGCTTGGATCCCGCGGAAGGAAACACCATATATTTT
CASSLDPAEGNTIYF
>NA|TRBD2|TRBV3-1/TRBV3-2|TRBJ2-1
TGTGCCAGCAGCCGAATAGCGGGGGGTAACAATGAGCAGTTCTTC
CASSRIAGGNNEQFF
>NA|NA|TRBV7-9|TRBJ2-3
TGTGCCAGCAGCTTAAGGGGATCCACAGATACGCAGTATTTT
CASSLRGSTDTQYF
>NA|TRBD2|TRBV11-2|TRBJ2-3
TGTGCCAGCACCAGAGAGCGGGGGGGCATAGATACGCAGTATTTT
CASTRERGGIDTQYF
>NA|NA|TRBV6-5|TRBJ1-2
TGTGCCAGCAGTAGCATGGGTGCGGTGTATGGCTACACCTTC
CASSSMGAVYGYTF
>NA|NA|TRBV28|TRBJ2-1
TGTGCCAGCAGTTTACTTGGTGGCGGTAATCTACGGAGAGACAATGAGCAGTTCTTC
CASSLLGGGNLRRDNEQFF
>NA|NA|TRBV18|TRBJ2-1
TGTGCCAGCTCACCAACCAGGTCGAATGAGCAGTTCTTC
CASSPTRSNEQFF
>NA|TRBD1|TRBV19|TRBJ1-6
TGTGCCAGTAGTGGTGGGACAGTTAATTCACCCCTCCACTTT
CASSGGTVNSPLHF
>NA|NA|TRBV11-2|TRBJ1-6
TGTGCCAGCAGCTTAGCAAGGTCGGGGGGCCCACCCCTCCACTTT
CASSLARSGGPPLHF
>NA|NA|TRBV5-4|TRBJ2-6
TGTGCCAGCAGCCTCTTTAGCCCTGGGGCCAACGTCCTGACTTTC
CASSLFSPGANVLTF